In its sample, the clone carrying this T cell receptor (beta chain) was seen once. These data originate in a study of blood T cell repertoires in COVID-19. About the study: COVID-19 samples collected from the United States, Italy and Spain covered acute and convalescent phases.

Recruits, aged about 18 to 90 years, lived in 25 or so US areas. Measured with immunoSEQ multiplex PCR; TCRdb has only the in-frame clones, and not every one. The table has some 490,000 clones, about 88% seen once; the top ten hold approximately 8%. V lost 5 bases to trimming and J lost 7 bases, with 21 bases between them. Germline loops: CDR1 LNHNV, CDR2 YYDKDF (reference sequence). The CDR3 is made up of 15 amino acids. The sequence was collected from a woman aged 55-70 years who had recovered from COVID-19. The sequenced material came from PBMCs or T cells enriched from blood (not recorded which). The chain uses TRBV15 and TRBJ2-7; D might be TRBD2 (6 bases). The CDR3 DNA sequence: TGTGCCACCAGCTACCAGGGCGGGGCTCCTTGGGAGCAGTACTTC. This gives the protein CATSYQGGAPWEQYF.